A selection of T cell receptor beta chains follows, all from one sample in a study of CD8+ T cells in alopecia areata. TCRdb's copy holds only in-frame clones and misses some; the assay was immunoSEQ multiplex PCR. The sample holds 100,000 to 150,000 clones; 45% to 50% are singletons and the top ten take around 20%. The specimen comprised CD8+ T cells sorted from blood, sampled at week 0. All receptors come from a human donor with alopecia areata. Each CDR3 is given without its conserved first and last residue. Clone size is given for some rows only: seen once, a few or many times, or a class if the clone is expanded.

j_gene	abundance	v_gene	CDR3aa
TRBJ2-7	few	TRBV6-6	ASSTTGSYEQY
TRBJ1-2	-	TRBV27	ASSPTGGPSGGYT
TRBJ2-7	-	TRBV7-9	ASRSDRVTEQY
TRBJ2-2	-	TRBV29-1	SVEEAGGTGELF
TRBJ2-5	few	TRBV6-4	ASSLQGPEETQY
TRBJ1-2	once	TRBV30	AWRPRDNEGYGYT
TRBJ1-1	few	TRBV30	AWSVGREAF
TRBJ2-7	-	TRBV4-3	ASSQVAYSYEQY
TRBJ2-7	few	TRBV5-4	ASSYGSYEQY
TRBJ2-7	once	TRBV4-1	ASSPKTGNYEQY
TRBJ2-1	-	TRBV5-4	ASSWGNNEQF
TRBJ2-7	once	TRBV29-1	SVIRGPDYEQY
TRBJ2-1	-	TRBV29-1	SAETGSNEQF
TRBJ2-1	few	TRBV29-1	SVEGKGAYNEQF
TRBJ1-6	-	TRBV2	ASSEYRGHNSPLH
TRBJ2-1	few	TRBV5-1	ASSLDETLYNEQF
TRBJ2-7	-	TRBV30	AWTLDRGYEQY
TRBJ2-1	-	TRBV9	ASSAGGTYNEQF
TRBJ2-7	-	TRBV2	ASNGGGDESSYEQY
TRBJ2-5	-	TRBV7-9	ASSFGLAGGQETQY
TRBJ2-1	few	TRBV14	ASSHSRGGDEQF
TRBJ1-2	-	TRBV25-1	ASSVGTGRLYGYT
TRBJ1-2	few	TRBV2	ASRGASMNYGYT
TRBJ2-5	-	TRBV2	ASSEDRGHETQY
TRBJ1-5	-	TRBV2	ASSDPQGVNQPQH
TRBJ2-2	-	TRBV7-8	ASKTSVSTGELF
TRBJ1-1	-	TRBV7-2	ASSLSWVTEAF